These 27 T cell receptor beta chains were sequenced from one sample in a study of cytomegalovirus exposure and HLA in healthy donors. Data came from immunoSEQ multiplex PCR; TCRdb stores just in-frame clones and leaves some out. The profile shows 66,000 or so clones, approximately 97% of them singletons. The sample taken for sequencing was PBMCs. These TCRs come from a woman aged 18 to 35 in good health and CMV-seropositive.

The chain has TRBV9 and TRBJ2-6, with 11 bases that match TRBD1. The germline CDR1 and CDR2 sequences are SGDLS and YYNGEE. The CDR3 totals 19 residues. J lost 2 bases, V lost 3 bases, and 10 bases had no gene match. The CDR3 sequence is CASSATRDRGLPGANVLTF. Written as DNA, the CDR3 is TGTGCCAGCAGCGCGACCCGGGACAGGGGGTTACCTGGGGCCAACGTCCTGACTTTC.

The gene calls are TRBV30 and TRBJ2-3; TRBD2 aligns across 11 bases. The germline CDR1 and CDR2 sequences are GTSNPN and SVGIG (reference sequence). The length of the CDR3 is 18 residues. With 0 bases clipped from V and 1 base from J, the junction kept 9 bases outside the gene matches. CDR3 nucleotides: TGTGCCTGGAGTGTCACAGTCGGGACTAGCGGACGCACAGATACGCAGTATTTT. Residues: CAWSVTVGTSGRTDTQYF.

The chain carries TRBV5-1 and TRBJ2-2, with TRBD1 as a possible D gene (5 bases). The V and J ends lost 3 bases and 0 bases respectively, with 15 bases between them. The CDR3 covers 17 residues. CDR1 SGHRS and CDR2 YFSETQ come from the germline V gene. The CDR3, as DNA: TGCGCCAGCAGCTCCGGACCGCGACAGACGAACACCGGGGAGCTGTTTTTT. It codes for CASSSGPRQTNTGELFF.

The rearrangement joins TRBV28 to TRBJ1-2; D may be TRBD1 (6 bases). This CDR3 is 15 amino acids long. CDR1 is MDHEN, CDR2 SYDVKM, per germline. V lost 4 bases to trimming and J lost 6 bases, with 18 bases between them. The CDR3 DNA reads TGTGCCAGCAGTTGGGGCAGGGGCGCGGTCGATGGCTACACCTTC. Its protein product is CASSWGRGAVDGYTF.

The V and J genes are TRBV28 and TRBJ1-2, with D hard to call. This CDR3 spans 16 amino acids. V lost 5 bases and J lost 4, with 20 bases in between. Germline CDR1 MDHEN, CDR2 SYDVKM. CDR3 in amino acids: CASSNLRPSNSYGYTF. DNA for the CDR3: TGTGCCAGCAGTAACCTGCGGCCCTCAAACTCCTATGGCTACACCTTC.

J is TRBJ1-2 and V is TRBV15; no reliable D call. Deletions cut 1 base from V and 3 bases from J, with 12 bases between. The CDR3 is 15 residues long. CDR1 and CDR2 (germline): LNHNV, YYDKDF (reference sequence). The CDR3: CATSRVRGEHYGYTF. The CDR3 DNA reads as TGTGCCACCAGCAGAGTGCGGGGTGAGCACTATGGCTACACCTTC. Full variable domain (remainder filled in from reference TRBV15 and TRBJ1-2): DAMVIQNPRYQVTQFGKPVTLSCSQTLNHNVMYWYQQKSSQAPKLLFHYYDKDFNNEADTPDNFQSRRPNTSFCFLDIRSPGLGDTAMYLCATSRVRGEHYGYTFGSGTRLTVV.

V and J are TRBV5-6 and TRBJ2-7; TRBD2 matches at 11 bases. Germline lookup yields CDR1 SGHDT and CDR2 YYEEEE. V shed 0 bases, J shed 3 bases, and the junction held 2 bases outside the gene matches. This CDR3 is built from 15 residues. The chain's CDR3 is CASSLGLAGIYEQYF. Written as DNA, the CDR3 is TGTGCCAGCAGCTTGGGACTAGCGGGAATCTACGAGCAGTACTTC. The full variable domain, completed using reference TRBV5-6 and TRBJ2-7, is DAGVTQSPTHLIKTRGQQVTLRCSPKSGHDTVSWYQQALGQGPQFIFQYYEEEERQRGNFPDRFSGHQFPNYSSELNVNALLLGDSALYLCASSLGLAGIYEQYFGPGTRLTVT.

The V call is TRBV9, the J call TRBJ2-3; 9 bases map to TRBD1. The CDR3 is 17 residues long. Trimming removed 0 bases from V and 6 bases from J; junction bases left unmatched: 11. The germline V gene encodes CDR1 SGDLS and CDR2 YYNGEE. CDR3 sequence: CASSVDFTGGLKDTQYF. The CDR3 coding sequence is TGTGCCAGCAGCGTAGATTTCACAGGGGGCTTGAAGGATACGCAGTATTTT.

The chain's CDR3 is CASSPDRNNEQFF. CDR3 coding DNA: TGTGCCAGCTCACCGGACAGAAACAATGAGCAGTTCTTC. This chain joins TRBV18 and TRBJ2-1, with D tentatively TRBD1 (6 bases). V was clipped by 3 bases and J by 5 bases, with 8 bases between them. Germline values: CDR1 KGHSH, CDR2 LQKENI. The CDR3 extends over 13 amino acids.

The chain links TRBV11-3 to TRBJ2-3; no firm D call. The V gene's germline CDR1 is SGHNT and CDR2 YENEEA. The CDR3 is made up of 15 amino acids. Deletions cut 1 base from V and 0 bases from J, with 8 bases between. The CDR3 sequence: CASSLGAASTDTQYF. The DNA for the CDR3 is TGTGCCAGCAGCTTAGGGGCAGCTAGCACAGATACGCAGTATTTT.

Only one count was recorded for this clone. The rearrangement uses TRBV5-1 and TRBJ2-2; TRBD2 matches 9 bases. V gave up 4 bases and J gave up 4 bases; unmatched junction bases: 5. There are 15 residues in the CDR3. Germline CDR1 is SGHRS and CDR2 is YFSETQ. The CDR3 nucleotides read TGCGCCAGCAGCGCTCTAGCGGGGACCACCGGGGAGCTGTTTTTT. Amino acid sequence: CASSALAGTTGELFF.

The genes are TRBV15 and TRBJ2-5; a weak D match, TRBD2 (6 bases). Deletions cut 0 bases from V and 1 base from J, with 12 bases between. The CDR3 is 16 residues long. Germline lookup yields CDR1 LNHNV and CDR2 YYDKDF (reference sequence). CDR3 region: CATSRDRAGSQETQYF. The CDR3 nucleotides read TGTGCCACCAGCAGAGATCGCGCGGGGTCCCAAGAGACCCAGTACTTC.

The V and J genes are TRBV27 and TRBJ2-1; 14 bases agree with TRBD2. Germline CDR1 reads MNHEY; CDR2 reads SMNVEV (reference sequence). The V gene end was trimmed by 2 bases and the J gene end by 3 bases; junction bases not matched to a gene: 21. This CDR3 is 23 amino acids long. In DNA, the CDR3 is TGTGCCAGCAGTTTACTCCCGGACATTTTGGGGACTAGCGGGAGTCGGGGCTACAATGAGCAGTTCTTC. Encoded protein: CASSLLPDILGTSGSRGYNEQFF.

The chain uses TRBV28 and TRBJ2-1; 7 bases line up with TRBD2. CDR3 length: 15 amino acids. V gave up 3 bases and J gave up 7 bases; unmatched junction bases: 9. Germline CDR1 MDHEN, CDR2 SYDVKM. CDR3 in DNA: TGTGCCAGCAGTTTGGGAGGCGGGAGTAGAAATGAGCAGTTCTTC. Protein: CASSLGGGSRNEQFF.

The J gene is TRBJ2-5, the V gene TRBV9; weak D call: TRBD1 (5 bases). Germline assignment: CDR1 SGDLS and CDR2 YYNGEE. The CDR3 runs to 15 residues. V was clipped by 4 bases and J by 4 bases, with 17 bases between them. The CDR3 loop is CASSPLSQGPETQYF. CDR3 bases: TGTGCCAGCAGCCCATTATCCCAGGGCCCAGAGACCCAGTACTTC.

The chain employs TRBV10-1 and TRBJ2-1; 12 nucleotides match TRBD2. V shed 10 bases, J shed 0 bases, and the junction held 7 bases outside the gene matches. CDR3 length: 16 amino acids. Looked up from germline, CDR1 is WNHNN and CDR2 is SYGVQD (reference sequence). CDR3 amino acids: CATGTSGSSSYNEQFF. DNA for the CDR3: TGCGCCACCGGGACTAGCGGGTCGAGCTCCTACAATGAGCAGTTCTTC.

This chain links TRBV19 with TRBJ1-1, with D maybe TRBD1 (5 bases). V was clipped by 2 bases and J by 2 bases, with 15 bases between them. Per the germline V gene, CDR1 is LNHDA and CDR2 is SQIVND (reference sequence). The length of the CDR3 is 16 residues. This CDR3 reads CASSILDWTPNTEAFF. Here the CDR3 DNA reads TGTGCCAGTAGTATACTAGACTGGACACCCAACACTGAAGCTTTCTTT.

The chain couples TRBV29-1 to TRBJ2-6, with D perhaps TRBD1 (5 bases). The CDR3 covers 14 residues. V lost 4 bases to trimming and J lost 0 bases, with 7 bases between them. CDR1 and CDR2 (germline): SQVTM, ANQGSEA. CDR3: CSVGGASGANVLTF. CDR3 nucleotides: TGCAGCGTTGGGGGCGCCTCTGGGGCCAACGTCCTGACTTTC. Full variable domain (rest looked up from reference TRBV29-1 and TRBJ2-6): SAVISQKPSRDICQRGTSLTIQCQVDSQVTMMFWYRQQPGQSLTLIATANQGSEATYESGFVIDKFPISRPNLTFSTLTVSNMSPEDSSIYLCSVGGASGANVLTFGAGSRLTVL.

V and J are TRBV7-3 and TRBJ2-3; D is ambiguous. The V end was cut by 2 bases, the J end by 9 bases, with 6 bases between. This CDR3 contains 11 residues. From germline, CDR1 is SGHTA and CDR2 FQGTGA. Written as DNA, the CDR3 is TGTGCCAGCAGCTTAGGAGTCACGCAGTATTTT. Amino acids: CASSLGVTQYF. Together with reference TRBV7-3 and TRBJ2-3, the CDR3 gives the full variable domain: GAGVSQTPSNKVTEKGKYVELRCDPISGHTALYWYRQSLGQGPEFLIYFQGTGAADDSGLPNDRFFAVRPEGSVSTLKIQRTERGDSAVYLCASSLGVTQYFGPGTRLTVL.

J is TRBJ2-7 and V is TRBV5-1; D might be TRBD2 (6 bases). The CDR3 totals 15 residues. The germline V and J ends were trimmed by 0 bases and 2 bases, with 12 bases remaining between them. Germline CDR1 is SGHRS and CDR2 is YFSETQ. For the CDR3, the DNA is TGCGCCAGCAGCTTGGCCCCCCGGACTACCTACGAGCAGTACTTC. It encodes CASSLAPRTTYEQYF.

This chain joins TRBV29-1 and TRBJ2-5, with TRBD1 matching over 8 bases. Trimming removed 5 bases from V and 5 bases from J; junction bases left unmatched: 7. Germline V gives CDR1 SQVTM, CDR2 ANQGSEA. The CDR3 runs 13 residues. The DNA for the CDR3 is TGCAGCGTTAGACAGGGGCTTGGGGAGACCCAGTACTTC. This encodes CSVRQGLGETQYF. Combining the CDR3 with reference TRBV29-1 and TRBJ2-5 gives the whole variable domain SAVISQKPSRDICQRGTSLTIQCQVDSQVTMMFWYRQQPGQSLTLIATANQGSEATYESGFVIDKFPISRPNLTFSTLTVSNMSPEDSSIYLCSVRQGLGETQYFGPGTRLLVL.

The chain has TRBV19 and TRBJ2-7; D is unclear. CDR1 is LNHDA and CDR2 is SQIVND in the germline V gene (reference sequence). Trimming took off 10 bases at V and 3 bases at J, with 16 bases between the two ends. The CDR3 has 13 amino acids. The CDR3 is CATQREDGYEQYF. CDR3 in DNA: TGTGCCACCCAAAGAGAAGATGGCTACGAGCAGTACTTC.

The V call is TRBV7-9, the J call TRBJ2-2, with D unresolved. Germline CDR1 SEHNR, CDR2 FQNEAQ (reference sequence). There are 12 residues in the CDR3. Trimming cost V 3 bases and J 8 bases, with 7 bases left between them. Written as DNA, the CDR3 is TGTGCCAGCAGCTTCGCGAGGGGGGAGCTGTTTTTT. As protein: CASSFARGELFF.

The chain is built from TRBV7-9 and TRBJ2-1; TRBD2 matches at 9 bases. The V gene end was trimmed by 1 base and the J gene end by 3 bases; junction bases not matched to a gene: 10. This CDR3 comprises 18 residues. The germline gives CDR1 SEHNR, CDR2 FQNEAQ (reference sequence). CDR3 nucleotide sequence: TGTGCCAGCAGCTTAGTGCGTTTGACTAGCGGTATCTACAATGAGCAGTTCTTC. The encoded protein is CASSLVRLTSGIYNEQFF.

The rearrangement links TRBV2 to TRBJ1-1; no clear D gene. This CDR3 has 13 residues. Trimming shortened V by 3 bases and J by 7 bases, and 12 bases separated the two germline ends. Germline loops: CDR1 SNHLY, CDR2 FYNNEI. The CDR3, as DNA: TGTGCCAGCAGTGATCTTGTAAAGCTTGAAGCTTTCTTT. The encoded protein is CASSDLVKLEAFF.

The V and J genes are TRBV11-2 and TRBJ2-1; D is possibly TRBD1 (7 bases). The CDR3 sequence is 15 residues long. Germline-derived CDR1 and CDR2 are SGHAT and FQNNGV. V was cut by 5 bases and J by 0 bases, with 11 bases left in between. The CDR3 nucleotides read TGTGCCAGCAGCATCCAGGGGGGCTCCTACAATGAGCAGTTCTTC. Translating gives CASSIQGGSYNEQFF.

The rearrangement joins TRBV16 to TRBJ2-7; TRBD1 might be the D (6 bases). The CDR3 has 15 residues. The V gene lost 1 base and the J gene lost 3 bases, with 13 bases spanning the gap. Germline loops: CDR1 KGHSY, CDR2 FQNENV. DNA for the CDR3: TGTGCCAGCAGCCAATTGACAGGAGCGATCTACGAGCAGTACTTC. Residues: CASSQLTGAIYEQYF. Using reference TRBV16 and TRBJ2-7 for the parts outside the CDR3, the full variable domain is GEEVAQTPKHLVRGEGQKAKLYCAPIKGHSYVFWYQQVLKNEFKFLISFQNENVFDETGMPKERFSAKCLPNSPCSLEIQATKLEDSAVYFCASSQLTGAIYEQYFGPGTRLTVT.